Listed here is a single T cell receptor beta chain. PCR primers comprised 60 Vbeta and 13 Jbeta primers. TCRdb's copy holds only in-frame clones and misses some; the assay was immunoSEQ multiplex PCR. The specimen's table records 150,000 to 200,000 clones. These data are taken from a study of cytomegalovirus exposure and HLA in healthy donors. This CDR3 is built from 15 residues. The chain uses TRBV1 and TRBJ2-5; the table's D gene call, TRBD2, was not cross checked with the DNA. TRBV1 is annotated as a pseudogene. The receptor was derived from a woman in her sixties or seventies in good health and CMV-seronegative. The sequenced sample was PBMCs. CDR3: CTSSHGCKRRETQYF. The CDR3 DNA reads as TGCACCAGCAGCCATGGTTGTAAGCGCCGAGAGACCCAGTACTTC.